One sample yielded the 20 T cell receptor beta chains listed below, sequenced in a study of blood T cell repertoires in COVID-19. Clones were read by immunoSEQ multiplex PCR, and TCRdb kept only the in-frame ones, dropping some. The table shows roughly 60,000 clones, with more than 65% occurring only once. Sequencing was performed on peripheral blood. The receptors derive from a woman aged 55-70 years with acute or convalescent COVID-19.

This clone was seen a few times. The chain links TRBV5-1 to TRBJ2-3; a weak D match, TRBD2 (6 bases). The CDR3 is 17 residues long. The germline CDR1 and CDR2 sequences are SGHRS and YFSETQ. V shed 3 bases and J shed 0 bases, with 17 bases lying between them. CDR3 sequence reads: CASSSGFPGASTDTQYF. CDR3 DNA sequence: TGCGCCAGCAGCTCGGGCTTCCCGGGAGCTAGCACAGATACGCAGTATTTT.

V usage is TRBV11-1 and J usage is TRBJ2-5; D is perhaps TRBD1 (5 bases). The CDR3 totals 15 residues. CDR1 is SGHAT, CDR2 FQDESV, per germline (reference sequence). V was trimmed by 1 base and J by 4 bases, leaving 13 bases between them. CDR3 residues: CASSLGLNGAETQYF. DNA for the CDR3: TGTGCCAGCAGCTTAGGGTTGAATGGGGCAGAGACCCAGTACTTC.

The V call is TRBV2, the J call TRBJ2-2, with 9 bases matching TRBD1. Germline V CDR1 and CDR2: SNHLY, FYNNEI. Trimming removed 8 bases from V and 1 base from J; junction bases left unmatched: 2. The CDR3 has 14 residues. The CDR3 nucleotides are TGTGCCAGCCGGGGACAGGGGAACACCGGGGAGCTGTTTTTT. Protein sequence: CASRGQGNTGELFF.

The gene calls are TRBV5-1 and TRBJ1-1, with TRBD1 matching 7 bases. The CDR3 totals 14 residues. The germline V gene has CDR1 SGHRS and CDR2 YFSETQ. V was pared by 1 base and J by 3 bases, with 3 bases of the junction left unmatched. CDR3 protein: CASSLKGQDTEAFF. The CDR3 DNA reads TGCGCCAGCAGCTTGAAAGGACAGGACACTGAAGCTTTCTTT. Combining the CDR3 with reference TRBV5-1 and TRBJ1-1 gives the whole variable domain KAGVTQTPRYLIKTRGQQVTLSCSPISGHRSVSWYQQTPGQGLQFLFEYFSETQRNKGNFPGRFSGRQFSNSRSEMNVSTLELGDSALYLCASSLKGQDTEAFFGQGTRLTVV.

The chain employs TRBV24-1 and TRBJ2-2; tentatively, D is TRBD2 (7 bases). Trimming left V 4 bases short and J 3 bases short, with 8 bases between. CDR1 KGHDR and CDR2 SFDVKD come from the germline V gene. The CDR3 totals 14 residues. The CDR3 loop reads CATSDGGHTGELFF. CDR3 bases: TGTGCCACCAGTGACGGGGGGCACACCGGGGAGCTGTTTTTT.

The CDR3 DNA reads TGTGCCAGCAGCCCCCGCCCGTGGGGGAGGGGGGATACGCAGTATTTT. It codes for CASSPRPWGRGDTQYF. V usage is TRBV7-3 and J usage is TRBJ2-3; tentatively, D is TRBD2 (7 bases). The CDR3 is made up of 16 amino acids. Germline V gene sequence: CDR1 SGHTA, CDR2 FQGTGA. V was clipped by 5 bases and J by 6 bases, with 21 bases between them.

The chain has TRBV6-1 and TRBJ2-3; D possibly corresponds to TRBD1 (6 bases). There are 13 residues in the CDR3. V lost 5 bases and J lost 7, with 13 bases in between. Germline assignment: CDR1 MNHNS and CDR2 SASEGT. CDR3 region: CASSWGPGNTQYF. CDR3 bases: TGTGCCAGCAGTTGGGGGCCTGGGAATACGCAGTATTTT.

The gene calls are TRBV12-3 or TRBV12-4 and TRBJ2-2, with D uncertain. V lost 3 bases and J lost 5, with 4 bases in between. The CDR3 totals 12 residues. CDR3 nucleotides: TGTGCCAGCAGTTTGAGGACCGGGGAGCTGTTTTTT. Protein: CASSLRTGELFF.

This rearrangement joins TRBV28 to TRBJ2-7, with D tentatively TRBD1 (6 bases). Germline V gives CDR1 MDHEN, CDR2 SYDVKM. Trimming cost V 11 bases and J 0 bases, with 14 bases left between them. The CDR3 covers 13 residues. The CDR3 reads CASSADSSYEQYF. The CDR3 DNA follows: TGTGCCTCCAGCGCGGACAGCTCCTACGAGCAGTACTTC.

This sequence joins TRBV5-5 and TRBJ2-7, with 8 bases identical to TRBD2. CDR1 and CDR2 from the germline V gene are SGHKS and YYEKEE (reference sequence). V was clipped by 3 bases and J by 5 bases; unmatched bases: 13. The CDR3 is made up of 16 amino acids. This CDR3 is CASSYGGAPGEDEQYF. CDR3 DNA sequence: TGTGCCAGCAGCTACGGGGGGGCCCCCGGGGAGGACGAGCAGTACTTC.

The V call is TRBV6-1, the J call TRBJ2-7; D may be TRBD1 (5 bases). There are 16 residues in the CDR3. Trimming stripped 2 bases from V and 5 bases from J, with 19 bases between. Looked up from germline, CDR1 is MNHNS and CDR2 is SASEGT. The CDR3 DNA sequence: TGTGCCAGCAGTGAAAAAGTACGGCAGGGTGTTAACGAGCAGTACTTC. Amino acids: CASSEKVRQGVNEQYF.

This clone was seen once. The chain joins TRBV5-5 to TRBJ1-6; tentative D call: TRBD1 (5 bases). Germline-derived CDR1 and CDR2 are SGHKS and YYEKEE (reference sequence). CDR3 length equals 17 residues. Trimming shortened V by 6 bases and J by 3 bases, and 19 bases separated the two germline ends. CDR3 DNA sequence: TGTGCCAGCACTACATGGGGCGGGGGGGTCTATAATTCACCCCTCCACTTT. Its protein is CASTTWGGGVYNSPLHF.

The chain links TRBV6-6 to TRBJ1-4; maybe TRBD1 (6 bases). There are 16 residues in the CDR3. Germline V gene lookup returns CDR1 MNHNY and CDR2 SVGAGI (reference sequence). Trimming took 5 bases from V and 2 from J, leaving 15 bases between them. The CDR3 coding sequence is TGTGCCAGCAGTCACATACAGGGTCGGACTAATGAAAAACTGTTTTTT. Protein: CASSHIQGRTNEKLFF.

The CDR3 coding sequence is TGTGCCAGTGGTGAGGGAACAACTAATGAAAAACTGTTTTTT. Translated, it gives CASGEGTTNEKLFF. J is TRBJ1-4 and V is TRBV9; D gene ambiguous. This CDR3 is 14 amino acids long. The V gene's germline CDR1 is SGDLS and CDR2 YYNGEE. Trimming stripped 8 bases from V and 0 bases from J, with 11 bases between.

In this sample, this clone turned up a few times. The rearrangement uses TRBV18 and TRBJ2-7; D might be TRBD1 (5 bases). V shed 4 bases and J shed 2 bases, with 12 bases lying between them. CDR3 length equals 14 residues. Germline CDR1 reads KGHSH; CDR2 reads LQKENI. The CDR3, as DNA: TGTGCCAGCTCACTAGGGGCCGCCGCCTACGAGCAGTACTTC. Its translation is CASSLGAAAYEQYF.

The CDR3 spells CASSLPGGRETQYF. Here the CDR3 DNA reads TGTGCCAGCAGCTTACCGGGGGGGAGGGAGACCCAGTACTTC. This chain links TRBV7-2 with TRBJ2-5; 8 nucleotides match TRBD2. This CDR3 has 14 amino acids. Trimming removed 2 bases from V and 5 bases from J; junction bases left unmatched: 4. Germline V gene sequence: CDR1 SGHTA, CDR2 FQGNSA.

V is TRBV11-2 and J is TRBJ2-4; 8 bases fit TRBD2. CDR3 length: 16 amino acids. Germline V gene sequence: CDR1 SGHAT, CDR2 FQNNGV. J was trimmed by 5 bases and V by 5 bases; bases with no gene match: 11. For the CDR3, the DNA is TGTGCCAGCAGCCTCAGCCGGGGGGGGGCACAAAACATTCAGTACTTC. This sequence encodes CASSLSRGGAQNIQYF.

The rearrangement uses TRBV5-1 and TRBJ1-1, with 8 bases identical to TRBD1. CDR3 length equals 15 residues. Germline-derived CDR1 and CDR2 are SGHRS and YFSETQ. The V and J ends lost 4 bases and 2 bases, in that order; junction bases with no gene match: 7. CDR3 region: CASSTMTGANTEAFF. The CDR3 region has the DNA TGCGCCAGCAGCACAATGACAGGGGCCAACACTGAAGCTTTCTTT. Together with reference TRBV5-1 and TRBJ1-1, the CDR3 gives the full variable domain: KAGVTQTPRYLIKTRGQQVTLSCSPISGHRSVSWYQQTPGQGLQFLFEYFSETQRNKGNFPGRFSGRQFSNSRSEMNVSTLELGDSALYLCASSTMTGANTEAFFGQGTRLTVV.

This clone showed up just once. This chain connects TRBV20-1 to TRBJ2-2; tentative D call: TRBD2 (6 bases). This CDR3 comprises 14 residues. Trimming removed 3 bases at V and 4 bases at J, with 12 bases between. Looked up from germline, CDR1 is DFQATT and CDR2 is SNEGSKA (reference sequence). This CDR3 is CSASQSSVTGELFF. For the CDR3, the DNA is TGCAGTGCTAGTCAGTCTAGCGTCACCGGGGAGCTGTTTTTT.

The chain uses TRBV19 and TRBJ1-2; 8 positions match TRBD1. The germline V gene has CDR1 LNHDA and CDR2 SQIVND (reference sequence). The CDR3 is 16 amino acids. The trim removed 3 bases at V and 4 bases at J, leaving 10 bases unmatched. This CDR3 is CASSIGSGQALYGYTF. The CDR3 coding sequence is TGTGCCAGTAGTATCGGATCGGGACAGGCCCTCTATGGCTACACCTTC.